The T cell receptor (beta chain) under discussion was sequenced for a study of shared clonotypes between healthy human individuals. On the study more broadly: Three men and a couple of women, aged 18 to 49, were donors. A donor's plate count was three for CD4 naive and three for CD4 memory; CD8 naive had two and CD8 memory one.

Naive CD8 cells comprised CD45RO-negative, CCR7-positively selected cells, excluding terminally differentiated effector memory CD45RA+ cells. General observations from the study: Clonotype sharing among donors likely depends on sequencing depth. A small donor pool kept down the genetic and exposure-history diversity that was represented.

CDR1 and CDR2 from the germline V gene are SGHRS and YFSETQ. Trimming removed 6 bases at V and 3 bases at J, with 16 bases between. This CDR3 region has 14 residues. The table came from immunoSEQ multiplex PCR; TCRdb's copy has only in-frame clones and leaves some out. The sample has 800,000 to 950,000 clones; approximately 96% are singletons. This clone was seen just once. Its antigen is still unknown. The sequence was obtained from a man aged 30-40 years in good health. The material sequenced was naive CD8+ T cells sorted from blood. V gene TRBV5-1 combines with J gene TRBJ2-7; D remains ambiguous. Written as DNA, the CDR3 is TGCGCCAGCACTCCCCGCGCAGGCTTCTACGAGCAGTACTTC. It specifies CASTPRAGFYEQYF.